This TCR beta chain was sequenced during a study of blood T cells in healthy people across ages (dated by TCRdb to between 2014 and 2017). For context, the study as a whole: Template switching captured roughly one uniquely barcoded TCR beta cDNA molecule per two T cells in model experiments. Using deep sequencing normalized with unique cDNA molecular identifiers, the study measured how TCR beta repertoire diversity changes with age. To avoid experimental bias, donors of different ages were randomly spread across the sequencing lanes. Donors were grouped into four age groups: young (average 16 years), middle-aged (about 38), aged (roughly 62) and long-lived (just over 80). For two donors (one aged 18 to 30 and one aged 80 or older), the study analyzed two additional independent replicas of 1 million unique cDNA reads from the same blood draw.

Library prep was done by 5' RACE. The sample was run on an Illumina HiSeq 2500. A second PCR of about 7 to 12 cycles was run with a J-beta primer mix and a sample-barcoded 5' primer. A unique molecular identifier was introduced onto each TCR beta cDNA molecule by a template-switch 5' adaptor carrying 12 random nucleotides. Each sample yielded at least 2.5 million CDR3-containing paired-end reads. All of the RNA was converted into first-strand cDNA using the Mint cDNA synthesis kit, with a TRBC-specific oligonucleotide serving as the primer. All cDNA was treated with uracil-DNA glycosylase and then went through a first 18-cycle PCR with the universal primers M1SS and BC2_uni_R. The authors' pipeline ran thus. For normalization, 1 million high-quality reads, each with a distinct molecular identifier, were randomly selected from each sample. Reads sharing molecular identifiers were discarded rather than binned into consensus sequences. MiTCR, set to a Q25 quality threshold and the strictest error-elimination algorithm, was used for CDR3 identification, clonotype clustering and error correction. Lower-bound total TCR beta diversity was estimated with a nonparametric unseen species model using Euler transformation. TCRdb reworked the public reads: Q25 trimming with fastp, MiXCR clone assembly, productive beta chains retained. A single entry per CDR3 protein holds the most common genes and DNA from its merged rows. The authors' filters were not applied to this entry. Here the sample has fewer than 900,000 distinct CDR3 sequences; roughly 40% occur a single time. The ten largest clones capture over 10% of the sample.

The sample holds a few counts of this clonotype. Its specific antigen is unknown. Base qualities were left out, and no much larger clone turns up one base away. The roughly 42 donors, aged roughly 6 to 95 years, were systemically healthy Caucasian individuals from Russia. Each donor gave roughly 9.5 milliliters of peripheral blood, collected into EDTA-treated Vacutainer tubes. PBMCs were isolated by Ficoll-Paque density-gradient centrifugation, with at least 7 million obtained per sample. Trizol reagent was used to extract total RNA from the PBMCs, yielding at least 5 micrograms per sample. The percentages of naive CD45RAhigh/CD27high T cells were determined by flow cytometry on a PBMC aliquot from every donor. The paper's findings and limits, for the study overall: A strong correlation was found between observed TCR beta diversity and the percentage of naive T cells measured by flow cytometry. Compared with the aged group, the long-lived group had more naive CD4+ T cells, fewer expanded clones and increased TCR diversity, suggesting age selection. Observed TCR beta diversity per million T cells fell roughly linearly with age, and a significant reduction was already apparent by age around 44. Donor CMV infection status was unknown, potentially confounding age-related changes in expanded clonotypes. Conclusive comparison of naive and antigen-experienced compartments was prevented by the profiling of bulk unsorted PBMCs. Estimates of total diversity based on one million sequenced T cells were considered lower bounds and underestimates.

Reading from cysteine to phenylalanine, the CDR3 counts 14 amino acids. The DNA shown is the 42-base CDR3, in frame from base 1. V sheds 3 bases and J sheds 7 bases, leaving 16 bases between their ends. Sequences SGHTA (CDR1) and FQGNSA (CDR2) are obtained from the germline V gene. The sequence is built from TRBV7-2 and TRBJ2-7; no D gene can be assigned with confidence. Sequenced sample: blood. The clonotype was recovered from a man aged 18 to 35 in good health. The CDR3 protein is CASSFPPALGEQYF. The DNA sequence follows: TGTGCCAGCAGCTTCCCTCCTGCGTTGGGGGAGCAGTACTTC.